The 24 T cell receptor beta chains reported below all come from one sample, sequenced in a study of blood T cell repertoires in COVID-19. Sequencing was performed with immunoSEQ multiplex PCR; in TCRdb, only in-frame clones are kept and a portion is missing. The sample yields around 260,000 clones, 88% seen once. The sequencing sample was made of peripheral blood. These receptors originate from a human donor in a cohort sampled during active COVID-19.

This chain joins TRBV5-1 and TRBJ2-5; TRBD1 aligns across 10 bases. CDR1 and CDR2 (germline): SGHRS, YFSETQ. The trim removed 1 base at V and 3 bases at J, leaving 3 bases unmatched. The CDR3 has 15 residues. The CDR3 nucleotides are TGCGCCAGCAGCTTGCTGACAGGGGGCGAAGAGACCCAGTACTTC. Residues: CASSLLTGGEETQYF.

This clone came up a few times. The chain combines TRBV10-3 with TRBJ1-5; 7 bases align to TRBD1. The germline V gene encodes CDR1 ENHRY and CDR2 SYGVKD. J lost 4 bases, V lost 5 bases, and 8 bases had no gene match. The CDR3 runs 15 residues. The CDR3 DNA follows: TGTGCCATCAGTCCGGGACAGAGCCCTAATCAGCCCCAGCATTTT. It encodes CAISPGQSPNQPQHF.

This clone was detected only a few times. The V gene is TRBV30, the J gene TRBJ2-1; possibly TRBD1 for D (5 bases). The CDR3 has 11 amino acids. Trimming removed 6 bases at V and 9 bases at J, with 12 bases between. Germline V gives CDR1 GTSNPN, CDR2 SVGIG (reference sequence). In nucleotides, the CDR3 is TGTGCCTGTAACAGGCCCGTTGAGCAGTTCTTC. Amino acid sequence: CACNRPVEQFF.

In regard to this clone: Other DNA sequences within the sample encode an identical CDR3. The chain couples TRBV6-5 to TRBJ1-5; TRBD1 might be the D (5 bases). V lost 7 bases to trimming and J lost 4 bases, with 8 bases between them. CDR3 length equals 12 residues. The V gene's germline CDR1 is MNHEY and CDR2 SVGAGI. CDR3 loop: CASTQGNQPQHF. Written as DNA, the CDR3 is TGTGCCAGCACTCAGGGTAATCAGCCCCAGCATTTT.

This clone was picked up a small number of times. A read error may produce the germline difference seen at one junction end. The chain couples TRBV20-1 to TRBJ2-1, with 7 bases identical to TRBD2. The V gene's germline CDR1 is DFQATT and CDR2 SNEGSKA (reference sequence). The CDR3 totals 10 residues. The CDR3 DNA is TGCAGTGCCCAGGCGGGAGTTTTACTCTTC. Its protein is CSAQAGVLLF.

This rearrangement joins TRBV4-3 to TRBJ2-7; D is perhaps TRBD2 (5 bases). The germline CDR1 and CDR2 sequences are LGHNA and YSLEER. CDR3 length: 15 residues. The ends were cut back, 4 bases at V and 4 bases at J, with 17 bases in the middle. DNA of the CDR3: TGCGCCAGCAGCCCCGACCCTGGACTCTCTTACGAGCAGTACTTC. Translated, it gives CASSPDPGLSYEQYF.

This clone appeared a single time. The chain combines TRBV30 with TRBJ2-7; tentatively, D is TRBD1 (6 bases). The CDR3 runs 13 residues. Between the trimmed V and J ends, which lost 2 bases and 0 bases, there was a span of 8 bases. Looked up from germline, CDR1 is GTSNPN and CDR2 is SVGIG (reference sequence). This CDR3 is CAWSRTDSYEQYF. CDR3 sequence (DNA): TGTGCCTGGAGTCGGACAGACTCCTACGAGCAGTACTTC.

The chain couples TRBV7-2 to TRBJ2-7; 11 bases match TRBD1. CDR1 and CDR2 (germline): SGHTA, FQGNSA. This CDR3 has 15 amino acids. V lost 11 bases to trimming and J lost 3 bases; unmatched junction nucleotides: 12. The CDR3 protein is CAGSFRTGGFYEQYF. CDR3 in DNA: TGTGCCGGGAGCTTTAGGACAGGGGGCTTCTACGAGCAGTACTTC.

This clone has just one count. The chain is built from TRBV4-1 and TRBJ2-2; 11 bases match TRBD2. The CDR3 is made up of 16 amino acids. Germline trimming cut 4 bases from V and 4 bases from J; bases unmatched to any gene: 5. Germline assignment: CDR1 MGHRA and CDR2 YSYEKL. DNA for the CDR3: TGCGCCAGCAGCCTTAGCGGGGGGGGTATCACCGGGGAGCTGTTTTTT. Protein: CASSLSGGGITGELFF.

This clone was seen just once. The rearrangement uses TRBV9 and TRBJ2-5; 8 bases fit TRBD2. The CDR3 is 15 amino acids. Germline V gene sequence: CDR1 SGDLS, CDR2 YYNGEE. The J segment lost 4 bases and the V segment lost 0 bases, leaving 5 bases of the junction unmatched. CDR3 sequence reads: CASSVAGGQVETQYF. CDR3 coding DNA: TGTGCCAGCAGCGTAGCGGGAGGGCAGGTAGAGACCCAGTACTTC.

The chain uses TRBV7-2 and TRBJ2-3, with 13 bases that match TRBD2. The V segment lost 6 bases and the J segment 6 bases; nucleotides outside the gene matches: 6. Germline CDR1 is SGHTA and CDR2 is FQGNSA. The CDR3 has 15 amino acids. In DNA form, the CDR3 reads TGTGCCAGCAGGAAACTAGCGGGAGGGGGGGATACGCAGTATTTT. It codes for CASRKLAGGGDTQYF. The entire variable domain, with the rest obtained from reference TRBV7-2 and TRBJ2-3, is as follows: GAGVSQSPSNKVTEKGKDVELRCDPISGHTALYWYRQSLGQGLEFLIYFQGNSAPDKSGLPSDRFSAERTGGSVSTLTIQRTQQEDSAVYLCASRKLAGGGDTQYFGPGTRLTVL.

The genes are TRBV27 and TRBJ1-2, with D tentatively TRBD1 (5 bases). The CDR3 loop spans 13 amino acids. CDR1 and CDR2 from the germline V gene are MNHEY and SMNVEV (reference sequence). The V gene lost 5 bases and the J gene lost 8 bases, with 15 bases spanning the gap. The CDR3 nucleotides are TGTGCCAGCAGTACGCACCCAGGGCACGGCTACACCTTC. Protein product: CASSTHPGHGYTF.

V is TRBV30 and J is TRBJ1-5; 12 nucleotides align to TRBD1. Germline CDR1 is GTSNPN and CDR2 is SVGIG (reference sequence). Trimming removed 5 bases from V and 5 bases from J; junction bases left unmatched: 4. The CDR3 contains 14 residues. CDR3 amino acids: CAWGTGGYDQPQHF. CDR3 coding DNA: TGTGCCTGGGGGACAGGGGGCTACGATCAGCCCCAGCATTTT.

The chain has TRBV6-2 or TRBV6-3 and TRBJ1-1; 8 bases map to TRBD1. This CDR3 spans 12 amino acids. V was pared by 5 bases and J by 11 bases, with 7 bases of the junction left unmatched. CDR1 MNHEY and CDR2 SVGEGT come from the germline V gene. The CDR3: CASSNQDRAAFF. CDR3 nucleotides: TGTGCCAGCAGTAATCAGGACAGGGCGGCTTTCTTT.

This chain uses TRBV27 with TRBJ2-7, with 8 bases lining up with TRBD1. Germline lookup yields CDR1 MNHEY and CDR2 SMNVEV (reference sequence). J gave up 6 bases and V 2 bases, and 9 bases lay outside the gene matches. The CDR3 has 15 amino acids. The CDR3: CASSLGSQGAGEQYF. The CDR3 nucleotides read TGTGCCAGCAGTTTAGGGAGTCAGGGGGCGGGCGAGCAGTACTTC.

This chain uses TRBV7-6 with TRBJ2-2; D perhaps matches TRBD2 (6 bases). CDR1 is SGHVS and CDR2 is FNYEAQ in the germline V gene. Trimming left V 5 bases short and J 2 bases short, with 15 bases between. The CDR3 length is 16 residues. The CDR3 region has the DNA TGTGCCAGCAGCGTAATGGCTAGCGATAACACCGGGGAGCTGTTTTTT. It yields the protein CASSVMASDNTGELFF.

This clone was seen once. CDR3: CASSYTGMWRETQYF. Here the CDR3 DNA reads TGTGCCAGCAGTTACACCGGGATGTGGAGAGAGACCCAGTACTTC. This chain connects TRBV6-2 or TRBV6-3 to TRBJ2-5; maybe TRBD2 (5 bases). Germline V lookup: CDR1 MNHEY, CDR2 SVGEGT. The CDR3 sequence is 15 residues long. The ends were cut back, 2 bases at V and 4 bases at J, with 14 bases in the middle.

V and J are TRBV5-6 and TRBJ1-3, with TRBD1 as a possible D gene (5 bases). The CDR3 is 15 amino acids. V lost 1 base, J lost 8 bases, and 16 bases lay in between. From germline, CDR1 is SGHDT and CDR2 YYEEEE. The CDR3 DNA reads TGTGCCAGCAGCTTGCGCAGGGAGGCTTGGGACACCATATATTTT. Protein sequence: CASSLRREAWDTIYF.

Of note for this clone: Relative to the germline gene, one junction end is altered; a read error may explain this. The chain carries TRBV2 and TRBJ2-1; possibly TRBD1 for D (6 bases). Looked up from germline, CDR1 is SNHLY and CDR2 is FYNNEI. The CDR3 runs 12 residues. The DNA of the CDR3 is TGTGCCAGCAGTGCTCGAGGGGGTACGTTGGTCTTC. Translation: CASSARGGTLVF.

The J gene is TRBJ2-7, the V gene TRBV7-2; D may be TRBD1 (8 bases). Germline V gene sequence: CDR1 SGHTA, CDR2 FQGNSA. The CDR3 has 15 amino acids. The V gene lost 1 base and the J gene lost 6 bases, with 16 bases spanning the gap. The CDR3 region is CASSLGTGGGLEQYF. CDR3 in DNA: TGTGCCAGCAGCTTAGGTACAGGGGGGGGCCTCGAGCAGTACTTC.

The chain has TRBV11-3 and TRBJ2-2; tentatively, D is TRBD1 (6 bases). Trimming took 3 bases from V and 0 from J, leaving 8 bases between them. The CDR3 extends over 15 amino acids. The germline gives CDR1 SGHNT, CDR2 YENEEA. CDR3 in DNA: TGTGCCAGCAGCTTTGGACAGACGAACACCGGGGAGCTGTTTTTT. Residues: CASSFGQTNTGELFF.

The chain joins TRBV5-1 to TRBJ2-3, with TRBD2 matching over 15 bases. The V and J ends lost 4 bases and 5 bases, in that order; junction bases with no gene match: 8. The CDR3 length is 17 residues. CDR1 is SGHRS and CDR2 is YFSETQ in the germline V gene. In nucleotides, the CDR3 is TGCGCCAGCAGCCCAAGGACTAGCGGGGGGGCTGGAGATACGCAGTATTTT. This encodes CASSPRTSGGAGDTQYF.

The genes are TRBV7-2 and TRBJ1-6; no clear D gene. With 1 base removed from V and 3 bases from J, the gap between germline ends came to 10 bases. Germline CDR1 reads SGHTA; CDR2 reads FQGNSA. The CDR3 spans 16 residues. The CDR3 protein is CASSLGTLGYNSPLHF. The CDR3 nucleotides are TGTGCCAGCAGCTTAGGAACCCTCGGCTATAATTCACCCCTCCACTTT.

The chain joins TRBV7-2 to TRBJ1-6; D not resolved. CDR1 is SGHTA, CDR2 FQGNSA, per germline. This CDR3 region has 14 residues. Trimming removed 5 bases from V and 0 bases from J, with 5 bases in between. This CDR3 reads CASSGSSYNSPLHF. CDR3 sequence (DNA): TGTGCCAGCAGCGGGAGCTCCTATAATTCACCCCTCCACTTT.